The clone carrying this TCR beta chain has only a few counts. Its antigen is still unknown. V lost 4 bases, J lost 7 bases, and 17 bases lay in between. This CDR3 has 14 amino acids. CDR1 is SQVTM, CDR2 ANQGSEA, per germline. With a J-beta primer mix and a sample-barcoded 5' primer, a second PCR ran about 7 to 12 cycles. Every single cDNA molecule received a tag from a template-switch adaptor with 12 random nucleotides. Sequencing recovered at least 3 million CDR3-containing paired-end reads from each sample. TCRdb re-analysed the 5' RACE reads in MiXCR, keeping a single row per CDR3 protein. Among approximately 1.5 million distinct CDR3 sequences, roughly two fifths were seen once, and the ten largest hold 4%. This specimen comes from a study of blood T cells in healthy people across ages. General observations from the study: Calculation of diversity from one million T cells yielded estimates considered to be underestimates.

The source material was blood. The receptor's source is a young woman in good health. J is TRBJ2-1 and V is TRBV29-1, with D uncertain. CDR3 residues: CSVVGGFPGNEQFF. In DNA, the CDR3 is TGCAGCGTTGTGGGTGGGTTTCCTGGTAATGAGCAGTTCTTC.